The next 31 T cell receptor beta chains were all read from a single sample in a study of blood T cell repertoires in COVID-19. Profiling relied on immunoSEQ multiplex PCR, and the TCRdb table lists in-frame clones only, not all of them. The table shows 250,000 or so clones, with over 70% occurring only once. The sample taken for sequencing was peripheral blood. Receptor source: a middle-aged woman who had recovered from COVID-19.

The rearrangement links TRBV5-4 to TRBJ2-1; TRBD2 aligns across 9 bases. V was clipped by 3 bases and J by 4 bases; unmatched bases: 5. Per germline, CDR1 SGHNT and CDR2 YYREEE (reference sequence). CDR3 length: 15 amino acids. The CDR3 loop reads CASSYIAGEYNEQFF. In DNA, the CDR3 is TGTGCCAGCAGCTACATAGCGGGGGAATACAATGAGCAGTTCTTC.

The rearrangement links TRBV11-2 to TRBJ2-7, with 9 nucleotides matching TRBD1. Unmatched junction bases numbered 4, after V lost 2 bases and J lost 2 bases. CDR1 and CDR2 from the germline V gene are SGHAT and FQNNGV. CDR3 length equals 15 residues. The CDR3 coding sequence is TGTGCCAGCAGCTTACAAGGGGACAGGGCCTACGAGCAGTACTTC. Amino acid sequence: CASSLQGDRAYEQYF.

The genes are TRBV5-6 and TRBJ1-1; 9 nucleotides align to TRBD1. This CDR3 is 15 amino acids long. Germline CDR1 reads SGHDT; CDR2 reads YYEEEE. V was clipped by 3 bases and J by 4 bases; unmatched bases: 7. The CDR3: CASSSTGQGGTEAFF. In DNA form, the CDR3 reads TGTGCCAGCAGCTCCACGGGACAGGGTGGCACTGAAGCTTTCTTT.

CDR3 region: CASSHPTSGGSYNEQFF. The CDR3 region has the DNA TGTGCCAGCAGCCACCCGACTAGCGGGGGGTCCTACAATGAGCAGTTCTTC. The chain couples TRBV7-3 to TRBJ2-1; the match to TRBD2 covers 13 bases. The germline gives CDR1 SGHTA, CDR2 FQGTGA. The CDR3 has 17 residues. The junction had 5 bases not matched to a gene; V was cut back by 5 bases and J by 1 base.

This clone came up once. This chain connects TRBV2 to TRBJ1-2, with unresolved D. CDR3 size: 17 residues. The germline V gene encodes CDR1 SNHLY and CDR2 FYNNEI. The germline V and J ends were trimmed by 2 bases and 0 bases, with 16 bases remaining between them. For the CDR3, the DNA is TGTGCCAGCAGTGAATCGGTGGCAGGAGGGACTAACTATGGCTACACCTTC. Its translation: CASSESVAGGTNYGYTF.

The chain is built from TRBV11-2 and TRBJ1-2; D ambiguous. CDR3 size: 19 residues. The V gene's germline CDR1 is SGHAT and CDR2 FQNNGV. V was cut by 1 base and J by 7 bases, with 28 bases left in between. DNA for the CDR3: TGTGCCAGCAGCTTAGGGATCTGGATCGGAGGAGGGAATTTGGGTGGCTACACCTTC. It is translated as CASSLGIWIGGGNLGGYTF.

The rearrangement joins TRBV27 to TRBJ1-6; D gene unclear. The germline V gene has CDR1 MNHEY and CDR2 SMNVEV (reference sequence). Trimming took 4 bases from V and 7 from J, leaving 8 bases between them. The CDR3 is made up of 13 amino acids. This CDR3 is CASSSSSNSPLHF. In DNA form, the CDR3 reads TGTGCCAGCAGTTCCTCAAGCAATTCACCCCTCCACTTT.

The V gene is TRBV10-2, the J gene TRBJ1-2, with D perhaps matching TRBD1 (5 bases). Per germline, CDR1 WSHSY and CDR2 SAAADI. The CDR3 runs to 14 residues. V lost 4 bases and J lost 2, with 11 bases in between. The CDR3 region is CASSGAGSNYGYTF. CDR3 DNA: TGCGCCAGCAGTGGGGCAGGGTCGAACTATGGCTACACCTTC.

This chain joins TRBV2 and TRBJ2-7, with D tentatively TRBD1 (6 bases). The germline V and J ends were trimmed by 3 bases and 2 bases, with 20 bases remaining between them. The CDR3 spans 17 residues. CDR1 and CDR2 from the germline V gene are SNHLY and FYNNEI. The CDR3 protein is CASSDPARGTRAYEQYF. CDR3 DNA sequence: TGTGCCAGCAGTGACCCGGCCAGGGGAACAAGGGCCTACGAGCAGTACTTC.

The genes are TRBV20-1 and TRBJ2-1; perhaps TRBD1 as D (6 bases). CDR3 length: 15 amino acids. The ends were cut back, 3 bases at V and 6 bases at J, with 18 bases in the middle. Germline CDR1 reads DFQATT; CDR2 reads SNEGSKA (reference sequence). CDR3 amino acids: CSASKDSFTGNEQFF. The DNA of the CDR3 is TGCAGTGCTAGTAAGGACAGCTTTACAGGCAATGAGCAGTTCTTC.

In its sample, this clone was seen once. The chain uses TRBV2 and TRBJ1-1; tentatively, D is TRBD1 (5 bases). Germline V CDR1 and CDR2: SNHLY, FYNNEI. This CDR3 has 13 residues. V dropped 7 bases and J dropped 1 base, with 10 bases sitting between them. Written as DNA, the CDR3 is TGTGCCAGCATCGCCGACAGGAACACTGAAGCTTTCTTT. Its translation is CASIADRNTEAFF.

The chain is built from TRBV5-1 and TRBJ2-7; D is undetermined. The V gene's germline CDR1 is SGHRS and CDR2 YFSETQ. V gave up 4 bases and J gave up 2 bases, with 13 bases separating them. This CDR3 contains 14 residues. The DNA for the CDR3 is TGCGCCAGCAGCCCCGATCTACCCCCCTACGAGCAGTACTTC. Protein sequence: CASSPDLPPYEQYF.

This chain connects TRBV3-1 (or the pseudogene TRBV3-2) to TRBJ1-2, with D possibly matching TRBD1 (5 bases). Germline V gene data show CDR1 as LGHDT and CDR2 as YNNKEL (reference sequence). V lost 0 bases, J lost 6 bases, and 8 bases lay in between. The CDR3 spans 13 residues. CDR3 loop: CASSQDSGDGYTF. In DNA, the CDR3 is TGTGCCAGCAGCCAAGATTCGGGGGATGGCTACACCTTC.

CDR3 in amino acids: CASSQDVFTDTQYF. In nucleotides, the CDR3 is TGTGCCAGCAGCCAAGACGTCTTCACAGATACGCAGTATTTT. The rearrangement joins TRBV3-1 (or the pseudogene TRBV3-2) to TRBJ2-3; D gene unclear. Trimming left V 0 bases short and J 2 bases short, with 6 bases between. CDR1 and CDR2 from the germline V gene are LGHDT and YNNKEL (reference sequence). CDR3 length: 14 amino acids.

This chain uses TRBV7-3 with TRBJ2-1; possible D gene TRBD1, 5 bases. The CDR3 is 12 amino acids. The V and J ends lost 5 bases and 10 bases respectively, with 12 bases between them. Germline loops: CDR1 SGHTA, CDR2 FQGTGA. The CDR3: CASSVRVGEQFF. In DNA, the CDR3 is TGTGCCAGCAGCGTCAGGGTGGGCGAGCAGTTCTTC.

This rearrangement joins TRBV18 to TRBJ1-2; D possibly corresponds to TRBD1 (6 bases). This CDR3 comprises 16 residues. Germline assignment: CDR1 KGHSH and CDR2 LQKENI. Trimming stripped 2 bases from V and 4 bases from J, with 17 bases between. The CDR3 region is CASSPTVRGGGYGYTF. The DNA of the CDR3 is TGTGCCAGCTCACCAACAGTCCGAGGGGGGGGCTATGGCTACACCTTC.

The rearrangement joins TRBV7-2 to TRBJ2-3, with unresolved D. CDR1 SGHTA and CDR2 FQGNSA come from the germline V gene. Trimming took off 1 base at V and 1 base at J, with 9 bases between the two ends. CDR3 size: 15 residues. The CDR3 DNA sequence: TGTGCCAGCAGCTTAGTTTACGGAGGCACAGATACGCAGTATTTT. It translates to CASSLVYGGTDTQYF.

As DNA, the CDR3 is TGTGCCAGCTCAGCAGCCCTAGCGGGGGAGGATGAGCAGTTCTTC. Amino acid sequence: CASSAALAGEDEQFF. This chain joins TRBV18 and TRBJ2-1, with TRBD2 matching over 10 bases. There are 15 residues in the CDR3. CDR1 KGHSH and CDR2 LQKENI come from the germline V gene. The trim removed 5 bases at V and 8 bases at J, leaving 9 bases unmatched.

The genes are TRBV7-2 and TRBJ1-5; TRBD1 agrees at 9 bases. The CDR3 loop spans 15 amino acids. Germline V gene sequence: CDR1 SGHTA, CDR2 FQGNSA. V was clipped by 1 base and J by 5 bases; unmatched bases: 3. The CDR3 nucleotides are TGTGCCAGCAGCTTAGTAGGGACAGGGTATCAGCCCCAGCATTTT. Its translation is CASSLVGTGYQPQHF.

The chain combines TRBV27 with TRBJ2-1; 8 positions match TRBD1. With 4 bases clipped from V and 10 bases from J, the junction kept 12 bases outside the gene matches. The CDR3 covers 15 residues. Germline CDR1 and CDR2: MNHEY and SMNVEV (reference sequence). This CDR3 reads CASSSRTGKGPEQFF. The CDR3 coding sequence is TGTGCCAGCAGTTCCCGGACAGGGAAGGGCCCCGAGCAGTTCTTC.

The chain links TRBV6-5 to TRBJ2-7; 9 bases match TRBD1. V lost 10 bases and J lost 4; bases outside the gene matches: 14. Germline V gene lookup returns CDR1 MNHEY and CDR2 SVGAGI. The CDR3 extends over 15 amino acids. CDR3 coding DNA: TGTGCCACCGTGCTCACCGGGACAGGGTTTTACGAGCAGTACTTC. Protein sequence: CATVLTGTGFYEQYF.

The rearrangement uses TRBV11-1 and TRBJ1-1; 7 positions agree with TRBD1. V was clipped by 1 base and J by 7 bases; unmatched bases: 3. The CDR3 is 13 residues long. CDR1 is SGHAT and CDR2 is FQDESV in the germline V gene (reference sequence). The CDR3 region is CASSLGPGGEAFF. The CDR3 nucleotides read TGTGCCAGCAGCTTAGGTCCAGGGGGTGAAGCTTTCTTT.

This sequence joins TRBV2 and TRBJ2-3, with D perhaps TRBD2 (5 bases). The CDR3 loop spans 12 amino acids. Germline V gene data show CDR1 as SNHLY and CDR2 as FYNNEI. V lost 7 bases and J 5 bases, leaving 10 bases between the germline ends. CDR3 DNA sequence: TGTGCCAGCAAGAGGGTGAGAGATACGCAGTATTTT. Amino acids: CASKRVRDTQYF. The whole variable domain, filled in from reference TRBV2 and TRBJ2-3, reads EPEVTQTPSHQVTQMGQEVILRCVPISNHLYFYWYRQILGQKVEFLVSFYNNEISEKSEIFDDQFSVERPDGSNFTLKIRSTKLEDSAMYFCASKRVRDTQYFGPGTRLTVL.

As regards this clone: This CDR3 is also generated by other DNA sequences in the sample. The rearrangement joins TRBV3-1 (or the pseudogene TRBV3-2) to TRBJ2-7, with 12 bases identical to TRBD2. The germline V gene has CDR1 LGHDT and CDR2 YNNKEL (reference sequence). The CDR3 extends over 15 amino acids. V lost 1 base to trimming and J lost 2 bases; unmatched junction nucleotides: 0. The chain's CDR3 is CASSQGLAGAYEQYF. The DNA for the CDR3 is TGTGCCAGCAGCCAAGGACTAGCGGGGGCCTACGAGCAGTACTTC.

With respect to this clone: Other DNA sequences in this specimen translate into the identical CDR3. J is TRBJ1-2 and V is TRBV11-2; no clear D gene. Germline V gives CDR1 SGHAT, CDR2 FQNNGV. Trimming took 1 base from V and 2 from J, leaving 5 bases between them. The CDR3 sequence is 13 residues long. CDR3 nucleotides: TGTGCCAGCAGCTTAGGCGGAAACTATGGCTACACCTTC. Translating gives CASSLGGNYGYTF.

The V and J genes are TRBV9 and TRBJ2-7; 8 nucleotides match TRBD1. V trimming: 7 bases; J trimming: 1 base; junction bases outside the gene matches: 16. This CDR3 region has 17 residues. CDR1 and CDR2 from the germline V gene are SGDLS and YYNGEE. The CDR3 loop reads CASSPGPGTGESYEQYF. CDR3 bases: TGTGCCAGCTCCCCTGGACCCGGGACAGGAGAGTCCTACGAGCAGTACTTC. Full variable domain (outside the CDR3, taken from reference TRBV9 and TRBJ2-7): DSGVTQTPKHLITATGQRVTLRCSPRSGDLSVYWYQQSLDQGLQFLIQYYNGEERAKGNILERFSAQQFPDLHSELNLSSLELGDSALYFCASSPGPGTGESYEQYFGPGTRLTVT.

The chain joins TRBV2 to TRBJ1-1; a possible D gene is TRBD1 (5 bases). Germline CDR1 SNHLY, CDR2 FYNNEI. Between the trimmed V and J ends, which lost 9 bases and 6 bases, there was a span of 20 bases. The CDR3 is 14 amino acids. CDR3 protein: CARGSSGGWAEAFF. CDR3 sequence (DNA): TGTGCCAGGGGTTCGTCGGGGGGTTGGGCTGAAGCTTTCTTT.

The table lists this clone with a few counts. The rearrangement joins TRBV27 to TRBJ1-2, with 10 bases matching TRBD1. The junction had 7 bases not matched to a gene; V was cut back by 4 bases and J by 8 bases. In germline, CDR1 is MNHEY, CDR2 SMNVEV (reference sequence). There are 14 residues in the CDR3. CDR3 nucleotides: TGTGCCAGCAGTTCACGGGACAGGGGATTCGGCTACACCTTC. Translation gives CASSSRDRGFGYTF.

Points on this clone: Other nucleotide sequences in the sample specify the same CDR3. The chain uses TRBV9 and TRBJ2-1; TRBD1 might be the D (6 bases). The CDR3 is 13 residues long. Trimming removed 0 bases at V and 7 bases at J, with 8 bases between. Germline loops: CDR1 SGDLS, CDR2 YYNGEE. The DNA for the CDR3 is TGTGCCAGCAGCGTAGGTCAGGGGAATGAGCAGTTCTTC. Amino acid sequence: CASSVGQGNEQFF.

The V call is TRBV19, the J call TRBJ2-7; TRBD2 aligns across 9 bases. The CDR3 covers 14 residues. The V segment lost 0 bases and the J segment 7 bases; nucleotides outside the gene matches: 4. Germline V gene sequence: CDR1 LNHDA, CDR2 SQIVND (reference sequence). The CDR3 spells CASSIDPSGGEQYF. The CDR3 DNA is TGTGCCAGTAGTATAGATCCCAGCGGGGGGGAGCAGTACTTC.

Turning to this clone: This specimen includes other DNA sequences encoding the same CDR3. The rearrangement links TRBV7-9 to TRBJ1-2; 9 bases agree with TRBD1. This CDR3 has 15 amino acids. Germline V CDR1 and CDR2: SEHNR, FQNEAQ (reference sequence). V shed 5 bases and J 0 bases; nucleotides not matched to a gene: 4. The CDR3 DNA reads TGTGCCAGCAGCCATCGGGACAGGGCTAACTATGGCTACACCTTC. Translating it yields CASSHRDRANYGYTF.